A selection of T cell receptor beta chains follows, all from one sample in a study of circulating and synovial CD4+ cells in juvenile arthritis. TCRdb keeps only in-frame clones here, not all; method: immunoSEQ multiplex PCR. Of 30,000 to 40,000 clones listed, about 95% are singletons. The specimen sequenced was CD4+ T cells from blood. The receptor source for this set is a human donor with juvenile idiopathic arthritis. Each CDR3 is given with its conserved first and last residue. The D gene is left open where the match is weak. Only some rows state a clone size, as once, few, many or a class for expanded clones.

CDR3 length: 13
clone size: few
D gene: TRBD1
V gene: TRBV6-1
J gene: TRBJ2-2
CDR3 protein: CASGQGRGGELFF
CDR3 DNA: TGTGCCAGTGGACAGGGAAGGGGCGGGGAGCTGTTTTTT

CDR3 length: 14
clone size: -
D gene: TRBD1
V gene: TRBV19
J gene: TRBJ2-1
CDR3 protein: CASSLTGEHNEQFF
CDR3 DNA: TGTGCCAGTAGCTTGACAGGGGAGCACAATGAGCAGTTCTTC

CDR3 length: 16
clone size: -
D gene: -
V gene: TRBV12-5
J gene: TRBJ1-1
CDR3 protein: CASGLVLTGLNTEAFF
CDR3 DNA: TGTGCTAGTGGTTTGGTACTCACAGGATTGAACACTGAAGCTTTCTTT

CDR3 length: 14
clone size: -
D gene: -
V gene: TRBV11-2
J gene: TRBJ2-5
CDR3 protein: CASSLSGGLETQYF
CDR3 DNA: TGTGCCAGCAGCTTAAGTGGGGGCCTCGAGACCCAGTACTTC

CDR3 length: 14
clone size: -
D gene: TRBD1
V gene: TRBV2
J gene: TRBJ1-5
CDR3 protein: CASSGTGGYQPQHF
CDR3 DNA: TGTGCCAGCAGTGGGACAGGGGGCTATCAGCCCCAGCATTTT

CDR3 length: 14
clone size: -
D gene: TRBD2
V gene: TRBV28
J gene: TRBJ2-3
CDR3 protein: CASRNSGSTDTQYF
CDR3 DNA: TGTGCCAGCAGGAATAGCGGGAGCACAGATACGCAGTATTTT

CDR3 length: 16
clone size: -
D gene: TRBD2
V gene: TRBV9
J gene: TRBJ2-5
CDR3 protein: CASSVLAGGRGETQYF
CDR3 DNA: TGTGCCAGCAGCGTGCTAGCGGGGGGGCGAGGGGAGACCCAGTACTTC

CDR3 length: 13
clone size: -
D gene: -
V gene: TRBV21-1
J gene: TRBJ2-5
CDR3 protein: CASRARSKETQYF
CDR3 DNA: TGTGCCAGCAGGGCCAGGTCTAAAGAGACCCAGTACTTC

CDR3 length: 14
clone size: medium-sized
D gene: -
V gene: TRBV7-4
J gene: TRBJ1-3
CDR3 protein: CASSATSEGNTIYF
CDR3 DNA: TGTGCCAGCAGCGCCACGTCAGAAGGAAACACCATATATTTT

CDR3 length: 15
clone size: -
D gene: TRBD1
V gene: TRBV7-9
J gene: TRBJ1-5
CDR3 protein: CASSLTGDSNQPQHF
CDR3 DNA: TGTGCCAGCAGCCTGACAGGGGACAGCAATCAGCCCCAGCATTTT

CDR3 length: 15
clone size: -
D gene: TRBD2
V gene: TRBV7-2
J gene: TRBJ2-3
CDR3 protein: CASSLGGGGRDTQYF
CDR3 DNA: TGTGCCAGCAGCTTAGGCGGGGGGGGCAGAGATACGCAGTATTTT

CDR3 length: 14
clone size: -
D gene: TRBD1
V gene: TRBV19
J gene: TRBJ2-7
CDR3 protein: CASSIAGGPYEQYF
CDR3 DNA: TGTGCCAGTAGTATAGCAGGGGGCCCCTACGAGCAGTACTTC

CDR3 length: 18
clone size: -
D gene: TRBD2
V gene: TRBV9
J gene: TRBJ2-7
CDR3 protein: CASSVGAGGATWGDEQYF
CDR3 DNA: TGTGCCAGCAGCGTAGGAGCGGGGGGGGCCACTTGGGGGGACGAGCAGTACTTC

CDR3 length: 14
clone size: -
D gene: -
V gene: TRBV27
J gene: TRBJ1-4
CDR3 protein: CASGTGSYPRVLFF
CDR3 DNA: TGTGCCAGCGGTACAGGGAGTTATCCTCGAGTACTGTTTTTT

CDR3 length: 17
clone size: -
D gene: -
V gene: TRBV28
J gene: TRBJ2-6
CDR3 protein: CASSLWTRLSGANVLTF
CDR3 DNA: TGTGCCAGCAGTCTCTGGACACGGCTCTCTGGGGCCAACGTCCTGACTTTC

CDR3 length: 18
clone size: -
D gene: -
V gene: TRBV10-3
J gene: TRBJ1-5
CDR3 protein: CAISETNRVAPDHQPQHF
CDR3 DNA: TGTGCCATCAGTGAGACTAACAGGGTGGCCCCCGACCATCAGCCCCAGCATTTT

CDR3 length: 15
clone size: -
D gene: TRBD1
V gene: TRBV11-3
J gene: TRBJ2-1
CDR3 protein: CASSQGTGFENEQFF
CDR3 DNA: TGTGCCAGCAGCCAGGGGACAGGGTTCGAGAATGAGCAGTTCTTC

CDR3 length: 15
clone size: -
D gene: -
V gene: TRBV29-1
J gene: TRBJ2-3
CDR3 protein: CSVDGRKTSTDTQYF
CDR3 DNA: TGCAGCGTTGACGGCCGGAAGACTAGCACAGATACGCAGTATTTT

CDR3 length: 15
clone size: -
D gene: TRBD2
V gene: TRBV29-1
J gene: TRBJ2-3
CDR3 protein: CSVRPGLASQDTQYF
CDR3 DNA: TGCAGCGTGCGTCCGGGACTAGCGTCCCAAGATACGCAGTATTTT

CDR3 length: 14
clone size: -
D gene: TRBD1
V gene: TRBV5-6
J gene: TRBJ2-1
CDR3 protein: CASSGTDVYNEQFF
CDR3 DNA: TGTGCCAGCAGTGGGACAGATGTATACAATGAGCAGTTCTTC